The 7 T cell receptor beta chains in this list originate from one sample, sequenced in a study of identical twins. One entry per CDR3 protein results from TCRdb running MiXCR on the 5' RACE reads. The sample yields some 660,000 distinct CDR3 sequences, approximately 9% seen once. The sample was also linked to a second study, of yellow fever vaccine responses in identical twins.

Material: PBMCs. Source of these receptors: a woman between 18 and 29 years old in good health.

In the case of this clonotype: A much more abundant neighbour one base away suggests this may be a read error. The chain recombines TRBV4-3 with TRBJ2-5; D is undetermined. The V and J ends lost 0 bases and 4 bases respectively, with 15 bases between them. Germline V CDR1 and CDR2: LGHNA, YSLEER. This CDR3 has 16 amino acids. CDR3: CASSQDDQQVRETQYF. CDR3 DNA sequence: TGCGCCAGCAGCCAAGACGATCAGCAGGTACGAGAGACCCAGTACTTC.

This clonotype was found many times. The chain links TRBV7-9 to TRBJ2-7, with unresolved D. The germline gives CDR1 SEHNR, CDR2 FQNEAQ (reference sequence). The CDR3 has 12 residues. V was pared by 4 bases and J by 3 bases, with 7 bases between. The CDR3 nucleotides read TGTGCCAGCAGCTCCATAAACTACGAGCAGTACTTC. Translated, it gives CASSSINYEQYF.

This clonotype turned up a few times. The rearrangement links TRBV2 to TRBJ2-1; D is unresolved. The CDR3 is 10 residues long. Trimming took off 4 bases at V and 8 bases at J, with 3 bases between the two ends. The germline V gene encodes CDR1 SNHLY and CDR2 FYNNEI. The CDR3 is CASSVYEQFF. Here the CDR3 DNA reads TGTGCCAGCAGTGTATATGAGCAGTTCTTC.

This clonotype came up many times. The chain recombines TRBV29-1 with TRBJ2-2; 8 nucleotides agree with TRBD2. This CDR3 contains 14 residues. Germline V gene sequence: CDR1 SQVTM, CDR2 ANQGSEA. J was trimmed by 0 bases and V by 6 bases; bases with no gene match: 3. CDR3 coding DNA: TGCAGCGTGGTAGCGGGAACGAACACCGGGGAGCTGTTTTTT. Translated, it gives CSVVAGTNTGELFF.

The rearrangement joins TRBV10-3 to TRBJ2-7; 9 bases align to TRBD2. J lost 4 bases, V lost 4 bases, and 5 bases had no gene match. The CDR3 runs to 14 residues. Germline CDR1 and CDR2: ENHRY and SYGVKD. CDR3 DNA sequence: TGTGCCATCAGTGTAGCGGGAGCTGTTTACGAGCAGTACTTC. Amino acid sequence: CAISVAGAVYEQYF.

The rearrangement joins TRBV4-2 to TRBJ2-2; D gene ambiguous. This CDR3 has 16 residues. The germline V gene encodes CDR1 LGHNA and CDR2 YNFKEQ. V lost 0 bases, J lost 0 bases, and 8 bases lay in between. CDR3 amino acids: CASSQEGQPNTGELFF. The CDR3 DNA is TGTGCCAGCAGCCAAGAGGGTCAGCCGAACACCGGGGAGCTGTTTTTT.

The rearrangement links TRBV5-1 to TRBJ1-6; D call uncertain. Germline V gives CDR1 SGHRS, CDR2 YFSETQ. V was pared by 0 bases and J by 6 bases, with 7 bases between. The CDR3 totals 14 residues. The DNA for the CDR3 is TGCGCCAGCAGCTTGGGGCAGAGTAATTCACCCCTCCACTTT. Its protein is CASSLGQSNSPLHF.